This T cell receptor beta chain was retrieved from a study of blood T cells in healthy people across ages. Primed by a sample-barcoded 5' primer and a J-beta primer mix, a second PCR proceeded for about 7 to 11 cycles. TCRdb used MiXCR to reprocess the 5' RACE reads, holding one entry per CDR3 protein. The table includes 1.5 million to 2 million distinct CDR3 sequences, under 30% detected once. In regard to this clonotype: Its antigen is unidentified.

Germline CDR1 is KGHDR and CDR2 is SFDVKD. The CDR3 is 12 residues long. The junction had 2 bases not matched to a gene; V was cut back by 4 bases and J by 7 bases. Study-level findings and limits: Roughly linear age-related decline in beta diversity appeared, significant by age around 36. Donor CMV status was unknown, possibly confounding expanded clonotype changes. It was the long-lived donors that had more naive CD4+ cells and higher diversity than aged donors.

The gene calls are TRBV24-1 and TRBJ2-5; 7 nucleotides match TRBD2. This TCR derives from a woman in her twenties or thirties in good health. What was sequenced was blood. The CDR3 DNA is TGTGCCACCAGTGAAGGGGAGGGGACCCAGTACTTC. Its translation is CATSEGEGTQYF.